Shown below are 21 T cell receptor beta chains from a single sample sequenced in a study of T-cell memory formation after mild COVID-19. MiXCR, run by TCRdb on the 5' RACE reads, gives a single entry per CDR3 protein. The sample lists about 400,000 distinct CDR3 sequences, less than 25% seen once, with less than 15% in the top ten. Sequencing was carried out using PBMCs or a T cell subset sorted from them (not recorded which). The receptors come from an adult woman who had mild COVID-19 (a few samples of this study predate the infection). Cell type and time point are not known.

This chain links TRBV12-3 or TRBV12-4 with TRBJ2-1; 11 nucleotides match TRBD1. With 5 bases clipped from V and 6 bases from J, the junction kept 6 bases outside the gene matches. The CDR3 has 15 residues. The CDR3 spells CASSAKDRGRNEQFF. In nucleotides, the CDR3 is TGTGCCAGCAGTGCAAAGGACAGGGGGCGCAATGAGCAGTTCTTC.

V is TRBV9 and J is TRBJ2-7; D possibly corresponds to TRBD2 (6 bases). CDR1 is SGDLS and CDR2 is YYNGEE in the germline V gene. V lost 3 bases and J lost 6, with 16 bases in between. This CDR3 region has 14 residues. The CDR3: CASSAGLSGPEQYF. In DNA form, the CDR3 reads TGTGCCAGCAGCGCGGGACTTTCGGGCCCCGAGCAGTACTTC. The variable domain in full, completed from reference TRBV9 and TRBJ2-7, reads DSGVTQTPKHLITATGQRVTLRCSPRSGDLSVYWYQQSLDQGLQFLIQYYNGEERAKGNILERFSAQQFPDLHSELNLSSLELGDSALYFCASSAGLSGPEQYFGPGTRLTVT.

This clonotype was picked up a small number of times. This chain links TRBV11-1 with TRBJ2-3; unclear D gene. Per germline, CDR1 SGHAT and CDR2 FQDESV (reference sequence). V was shortened by 5 bases and J by 2 bases, with 14 bases between the two germline ends. The CDR3 length is 15 residues. CDR3 region: CASSRWTKPTDTQYF. The CDR3 nucleotides are TGTGCCAGCAGCCGGTGGACCAAGCCCACAGATACGCAGTATTTT.

This clonotype was seen a few times. CDR3 amino acids: CSARERGFTITDTQYF. CDR3 bases: TGCAGTGCTAGAGAGAGGGGCTTTACAATCACAGATACGCAGTATTTT. The chain combines TRBV20-1 with TRBJ2-3, with D perhaps TRBD1 or TRBD2 (5 bases each). V lost 0 bases to trimming and J lost 2 bases, with 15 bases between them. The CDR3 loop spans 16 amino acids. The V gene's germline CDR1 is DFQATT and CDR2 SNEGSKA (reference sequence).

V gene TRBV7-2 combines with J gene TRBJ2-7, with 8 bases aligning to TRBD2. Germline lookup yields CDR1 SGHTA and CDR2 FQGNSA. The ends lost 5 bases at V and 3 bases at J; junction bases unmatched: 9. This CDR3 region has 15 residues. This chain's CDR3 is CASSRVAGQNYEQYF. The CDR3 nucleotides are TGTGCCAGCAGCCGAGTAGCGGGGCAAAACTACGAGCAGTACTTC.

The V call is TRBV29-1, the J call TRBJ2-5; 9 bases are a match to TRBD1. The CDR3 contains 15 residues. The germline V gene encodes CDR1 SQVTM and CDR2 ANQGSEA. Trimming cost V 3 bases and J 9 bases; bases outside gene matches: 14. The CDR3 reads CSVDLGDRVLRPQYF. DNA of the CDR3: TGCAGCGTTGACTTAGGGGACAGGGTCCTTAGGCCCCAGTACTTC.

This clonotype was found a few times. The rearrangement joins TRBV6-1 to TRBJ1-5, with a weak D call TRBD1 (6 bases). CDR1 and CDR2 (germline): MNHNS, SASEGT. Trimming left V 6 bases short and J 0 bases short, with 15 bases between. The CDR3 has 16 amino acids. CDR3 in DNA: TGTGCCAGCAGCTTGACAGGTCTAAATAGCAATCAGCCCCAGCATTTT. Protein sequence: CASSLTGLNSNQPQHF.

This clonotype has just a few counts. The J gene is TRBJ1-1, the V gene TRBV7-9; D gene uncertain. The CDR3 extends over 13 amino acids. CDR1 is SEHNR, CDR2 FQNEAQ, per germline (reference sequence). The ends were cut back, 4 bases at V and 1 base at J, with 7 bases in the middle. In DNA, the CDR3 is TGTGCCAGCAGCTCAACAGAGAACACTGAAGCTTTCTTT. This codes for CASSSTENTEAFF. The complete variable domain, with remaining parts taken from reference TRBV7-9 and TRBJ1-1, reads DTGVSQNPRHKITKRGQNVTFRCDPISEHNRLYWYRQTLGQGPEFLTYFQNEAQLEKSRLLSDRFSAERPKGSFSTLEIQRTEQGDSAMYLCASSSTENTEAFFGQGTRLTVV.

In its sample, this clonotype was seen a few times. V and J are TRBV5-1 and TRBJ2-5; 11 nucleotides agree with TRBD2. V dropped 4 bases and J dropped 4; count of bases not matched to a gene: 9. CDR3 length equals 16 residues. Germline values: CDR1 SGHRS, CDR2 YFSETQ. The CDR3 sequence: CASSRGLADGGETQYF. CDR3 coding DNA: TGCGCCAGCAGCAGGGGACTAGCGGACGGGGGAGAGACCCAGTACTTC.

This chain connects TRBV7-9 to TRBJ1-2; D is unclear. Germline V gene lookup returns CDR1 SEHNR and CDR2 FQNEAQ (reference sequence). The CDR3 loop spans 13 amino acids. V lost 1 base, J lost 4 bases, and 7 bases lay in between. CDR3 sequence reads: CASSLDSPYGYTF. In nucleotides, the CDR3 is TGTGCCAGCAGCTTAGACAGCCCCTATGGCTACACCTTC. The variable domain in full, with the rest retrieved from reference TRBV7-9 and TRBJ1-2, is DTGVSQNPRHKITKRGQNVTFRCDPISEHNRLYWYRQTLGQGPEFLTYFQNEAQLEKSRLLSDRFSAERPKGSFSTLEIQRTEQGDSAMYLCASSLDSPYGYTFGSGTRLTVV.

This clonotype was seen only a few times. The rearrangement links TRBV18 to TRBJ2-5; no clear D. The CDR3 consists of 13 residues. Germline V gene lookup returns CDR1 KGHSH and CDR2 LQKENI. Trimming removed 1 base from V and 6 bases from J, with 9 bases in between. The CDR3 protein is CASSPLPVQTQYF. The CDR3 DNA reads TGTGCCAGCTCACCACTGCCGGTTCAGACCCAGTACTTC. Filled out from reference TRBV18 and TRBJ2-5, the complete variable domain reads NAGVMQNPRHLVRRRGQEARLRCSPMKGHSHVYWYRQLPEEGLKFMVYLQKENIIDESGMPKERFSAEFPKEGPSILRIQQVVRGDSAAYFCASSPLPVQTQYFGPGTRLLVL.

This sequence joins TRBV24-1 and TRBJ2-7, with a tentative D call TRBD2 (6 bases). This CDR3 region has 15 residues. Germline-derived CDR1 and CDR2 are KGHDR and SFDVKD. With 4 bases removed from V and 0 bases from J, the gap between germline ends came to 12 bases. Here the CDR3 reads CATSEGRGPSYEQYF. In DNA form, the CDR3 reads TGTGCCACCAGTGAAGGGCGGGGCCCCTCCTACGAGCAGTACTTC.

There are a few counts of this clonotype. This chain uses TRBV6-5 with TRBJ2-3, with 10 bases identical to TRBD2. The CDR3 sequence is 15 residues long. CDR1 is MNHEY, CDR2 SVGAGI, per germline. V lost 5 bases, J lost 5 bases, and 7 bases stayed unmatched. CDR3 loop: CASSESGGAGDTQYF. Written as DNA, the CDR3 is TGTGCCAGCAGTGAAAGCGGGGGGGCCGGAGATACGCAGTATTTT.

The rearrangement links TRBV15 to TRBJ2-7; 8 bases line up with TRBD1. The germline gives CDR1 LNHNV, CDR2 YYDKDF (reference sequence). This CDR3 spans 13 amino acids. V was clipped by 3 bases and J by 7 bases; unmatched bases: 5. As DNA, the CDR3 is TGTGCCACCAGCAGGCGCACAGGGGGAGAGCAGTACTTC. This gives the protein CATSRRTGGEQYF.

A few counts support this clonotype. The chain couples TRBV6-1 to TRBJ1-2, with 12 bases fitting TRBD1. Germline-derived CDR1 and CDR2 are MNHNS and SASEGT. There are 17 residues in the CDR3. Trimming removed 3 bases from V and 8 bases from J; junction bases left unmatched: 13. The CDR3 reads CASSDLLRGQGARGYTF. Written as DNA, the CDR3 is TGTGCCAGCAGTGACCTTCTACGGGGACAGGGGGCGAGGGGCTACACCTTC.

This clonotype appeared a few times. V and J are TRBV6-5 and TRBJ2-6; possible D gene TRBD1, 5 bases. The CDR3 runs 15 residues. Trimming removed 6 bases from V and 4 bases from J, with 13 bases in between. Looked up from germline, CDR1 is MNHEY and CDR2 is SVGAGI. CDR3 bases: TGTGCCAGCAGAACAGGCCGCCGGGGGGCCAACGTCCTGACTTTC. This codes for CASRTGRRGANVLTF.

This CDR3 is CSARDDWSHLPNTIYF. The CDR3 nucleotides are TGCAGTGCTAGAGACGATTGGTCCCACTTACCAAACACCATATATTTT. This chain links TRBV20-1 with TRBJ1-3; D remains ambiguous. V dropped 0 bases and J dropped 6 bases, with 18 bases sitting between them. This CDR3 contains 16 residues. The V gene's germline CDR1 is DFQATT and CDR2 SNEGSKA (reference sequence).

This chain joins TRBV4-3 and TRBJ2-1; no firm D call. Per germline, CDR1 LGHNA and CDR2 YSLEER. Trimming removed 0 bases from V and 8 bases from J, with 11 bases in between. The CDR3 has 14 residues. Here the CDR3 reads CASSQDPSWHEQFF. The CDR3 region has the DNA TGCGCCAGCAGCCAAGACCCCAGCTGGCATGAGCAGTTCTTC.

Concerning this clonotype itself: A much larger clone differs from this one at a single base, so this may be a read error. This rearrangement joins TRBV7-9 to TRBJ2-1, with no clear D. The CDR3 is 13 residues long. Per germline, CDR1 SEHNR and CDR2 FQNEAQ (reference sequence). Trimming removed 3 bases at V and 3 bases at J, with 6 bases between. CDR3 loop: CASSFKGYNEQFF. CDR3 nucleotide sequence: TGTGCCAGCAGCTTCAAGGGCTACAATGAGCAGTTCTTC.

This rearrangement joins TRBV6-6 to TRBJ2-1; 11 positions agree with TRBD2. Trimming removed 4 bases from V and 6 bases from J; junction bases left unmatched: 8. The V gene's germline CDR1 is MNHNY and CDR2 SVGAGI (reference sequence). There are 16 residues in the CDR3. The chain's CDR3 is CASSLLAGGLGNEQFF. The CDR3 coding sequence is TGTGCCAGCAGTTTGCTAGCGGGGGGACTAGGCAATGAGCAGTTCTTC.

At least ten counts were recorded for this clonotype. V usage is TRBV5-5 and J usage is TRBJ2-7; 8 bases agree with TRBD2. CDR1 and CDR2 (germline): SGHKS, YYEKEE (reference sequence). This CDR3 has 14 residues. V trimming: 4 bases; J trimming: 2 bases; junction bases outside the gene matches: 5. Here the CDR3 reads CASSLTSGAYEQYF. In DNA form, the CDR3 reads TGTGCCAGCAGCCTTACTAGCGGAGCCTACGAGCAGTACTTC.